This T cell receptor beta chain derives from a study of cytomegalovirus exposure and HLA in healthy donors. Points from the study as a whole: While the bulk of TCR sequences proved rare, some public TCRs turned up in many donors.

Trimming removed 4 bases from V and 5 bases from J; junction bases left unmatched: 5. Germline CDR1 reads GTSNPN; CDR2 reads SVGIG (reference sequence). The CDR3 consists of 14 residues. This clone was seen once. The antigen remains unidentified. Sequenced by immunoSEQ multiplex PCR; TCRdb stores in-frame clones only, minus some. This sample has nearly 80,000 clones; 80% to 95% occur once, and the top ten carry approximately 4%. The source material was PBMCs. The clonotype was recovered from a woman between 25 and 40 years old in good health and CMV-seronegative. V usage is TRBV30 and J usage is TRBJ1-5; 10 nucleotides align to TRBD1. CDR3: CAWTAGTGDQPQHF. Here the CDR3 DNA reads TGTGCCTGGACCGCCGGGACAGGGGATCAGCCCCAGCATTTT.